The rows below give T cell receptor beta chains drawn from one sample of a study of cytomegalovirus exposure and HLA in healthy donors. TCRdb's copy holds only in-frame clones and misses some; the assay was immunoSEQ multiplex PCR. The sample holds fewer than 250,000 clones, more than 80% seen once. The sample was PBMCs. These receptors were taken from a man aged 25-45 years in good health and CMV-seronegative. Each CDR3 is given with its conserved first and last residue. D genes are given only for firm matches. Size is stated for part of the rows, as once, few or many counts, or as a class when the clone is expanded.

CASSPSGGVGGYTF,TGTGCCAGCAGCCCCTCAGGGGGAGTCGGTGGCTACACCTTC,TRBJ1-2,TRBV28,TRBD1,once,14
CASSFGRGLGYEQYF,TGTGCCAGCAGTTTTGGGCGGGGACTAGGCTACGAGCAGTACTTC,TRBJ2-7,TRBV27,TRBD2,.,15
CASSQDWGQVTYEQYF,TGCGCCAGCAGCCAAGATTGGGGACAAGTCACCTACGAGCAGTACTTC,TRBJ2-7,TRBV4-1,.,.,16
CASSLSENSFEQFF,TGCGCCAGCAGCTTAAGTGAAAATAGTTTCGAGCAGTTCTTC,TRBJ2-1,TRBV5-1,.,.,14
CASSLAPGAANYGYTF,TGTGCCAGCAGCTTAGCCCCAGGCGCCGCAAACTATGGCTACACCTTC,TRBJ1-2,TRBV7-2,.,.,16
CASSLGSSGNTIYF,TGTGCCAGCAGCTTAGGCAGCTCTGGAAACACCATATATTTT,TRBJ1-3,TRBV7-6,.,.,14
CASSFPLATYNEQFF,TGTGCCAGCAGTTTTCCACTAGCGACCTACAATGAGCAGTTCTTC,TRBJ2-1,TRBV28,TRBD2,.,15
CASSPVVGRNEQFF,TGTGCCAGCAGCCCAGTGGTGGGGAGGAATGAGCAGTTCTTC,TRBJ2-1,TRBV7-9,.,.,14
CASSPLTDREAAQPQHF,TGCGCCAGCAGTCCCCTAACAGACAGGGAAGCGGCTCAGCCCCAGCATTTT,TRBJ1-5,TRBV23-1,TRBD1,.,17
CASSEGTNQPQHF,TGCGCCAGCAGTGAGGGGACAAATCAGCCCCAGCATTTT,TRBJ1-5,TRBV10-1,.,.,13
CASRVGGAGETQYF,TGTGCCAGCAGGGTCGGGGGGGCCGGAGAGACCCAGTACTTC,TRBJ2-5,TRBV6-6,TRBD2,.,14
CASRHIPGGFYGYTF,TGCGCCAGCAGACATATCCCCGGGGGTTTCTATGGCTACACCTTC,TRBJ1-2,TRBV4-1,.,.,15
CASSFRGNTEAFF,TGTGCCAGCAGTTTTCGGGGGAACACTGAAGCTTTCTTT,TRBJ1-1,TRBV27,.,.,13
CASSLIAGGDNEQFF,TGTGCCAGCAGCTTAATAGCGGGGGGCGACAATGAGCAGTTCTTC,TRBJ2-1,TRBV7-3,TRBD2,.,15
CASSFRGQGLNTEAFF,TGTGCCAGCAGTTTCAGGGGACAGGGCCTGAACACTGAAGCTTTCTTT,TRBJ1-1,TRBV28,TRBD1,.,16
CASSGGVGTDTQYF,TGTGCCAGCAGCGGGGGGGTGGGCACAGATACGCAGTATTTT,TRBJ2-3,TRBV5-6,TRBD2,few,14
CASSRTGNEQFF,TGTGCCAGCAGCAGGACAGGCAATGAGCAGTTCTTC,TRBJ2-1,TRBV5-6,TRBD1,.,12
CASSLFGGNYGYTF,TGTGCCAGCAGTTTATTCGGAGGGAACTATGGCTACACCTTC,TRBJ1-2,TRBV28,.,.,14
CASSLVAGSEQYF,TGTGCCAGCAGCTTGGTAGCCGGATCCGAGCAGTACTTC,TRBJ2-7,TRBV5-6,.,.,13
CASSVGRGGLDEQYF,TGTGCCAGCAGCGTAGGAAGAGGGGGTCTCGACGAGCAGTACTTC,TRBJ2-7,TRBV9,.,.,15
CASSRDYFQETQYF,TGCGCCAGCAGCAGGGACTATTTCCAAGAGACCCAGTACTTC,TRBJ2-5,TRBV5-1,TRBD2,.,14
CATQGAKDTQYF,TGCGCCACCCAGGGGGCAAAAGATACGCAGTATTTT,TRBJ2-3,TRBV5-1,TRBD1,.,12
CAISMAGGKQETQYF,TGTGCCATCAGTATGGCGGGGGGCAAACAAGAGACCCAGTACTTC,TRBJ2-5,TRBV10-3,TRBD2,.,15
CASSIRDRGYNYEQYF,TGTGCCAGCAGCATCCGGGACAGGGGGTATAATTACGAGCAGTACTTC,TRBJ2-7,TRBV7-8,TRBD1,.,16
CASSPTEPTRTQYF,TGTGCCAGCAGCCCAACAGAACCGACACGGACACAGTATTTT,TRBJ2-3,TRBV7-6,.,once,14
CASSPGQFTEAFF,TGTGCCAGCAGCCCGGGACAGTTCACTGAAGCTTTCTTT,TRBJ1-1,TRBV7-9,TRBD1,once,13
CASSSGQTYEQYF,TGTGCCAGCAGTTCGGGACAGACCTACGAGCAGTACTTC,TRBJ2-7,TRBV5-4,TRBD1,.,13
CASSDLGRTNTIYF,TGCGCCAGCAGTGACTTGGGGAGAACAAACACCATATATTTT,TRBJ1-3,TRBV10-2,.,.,14
CASSLVGAYGYTF,TGTGCCAGCAGCTTGGTTGGAGCCTATGGCTACACCTTC,TRBJ1-2,TRBV5-4,.,.,13
CASKPSGQPFPTF,TGTGCCAGCAAGCCGTCGGGACAGCCATTTCCCACCTTC,TRBJ1-2,TRBV28,TRBD1,.,13
CASSSDRVGNTIYF,TGTGCCAGCAGTTCCGACAGGGTTGGAAACACCATATATTTT,TRBJ1-3,TRBV6-6,TRBD1,.,14
CASSSGITDRVGITYEQYF,TGTGCCAGCAGTTCGGGAATAACCGACAGGGTCGGGATTACCTACGAGCAGTACTTC,TRBJ2-7,TRBV28,TRBD1,few,19
CASSRPDRYTEAFF,TGTGCCAGCAGCCGACCTGACAGATACACTGAAGCTTTCTTT,TRBJ1-1,TRBV5-8,.,.,14
CASSDRAGTRYEQFF,TGTGCCAGCAGTGATCGGGCGGGAACCAGGTATGAGCAGTTCTTC,TRBJ2-1,TRBV2,.,.,15
CASSIDRGSEAFF,TGTGCCAGTAGTATCGACAGGGGGTCTGAAGCTTTCTTT,TRBJ1-1,TRBV19,TRBD1,few,13
CASSPPGLGANVLTF,TGTGCCAGCAGCCCCCCGGGGTTGGGGGCCAACGTCCTGACTTTC,TRBJ2-6,TRBV9,.,.,15
CASSSTSGGWGADTQYF,TGTGCCAGCAGCTCGACTAGCGGGGGTTGGGGGGCGGATACGCAGTATTTT,TRBJ2-3,TRBV5-4,TRBD2,.,17
CASSLVERGGRGNEQFF,TGTGCCAGCAGCTTAGTCGAGCGGGGGGGCCGAGGGAATGAGCAGTTCTTC,TRBJ2-1,TRBV11-1,TRBD2,few,17
CASSLVHRGGAAGELFF,TGTGCCAGCAGCTTAGTTCATCGGGGGGGGGCCGCCGGGGAGCTGTTTTTT,TRBJ2-2,TRBV11-2,TRBD2,.,17
CASSPTRAMGGGTYEQYF,TGTGCCAGCTCACCGACCCGCGCAATGGGGGGAGGAACCTACGAGCAGTACTTC,TRBJ2-7,TRBV18,.,.,18
CASSFNREGSPLHF,TGTGCCAGCAGCTTTAACAGGGAAGGTTCACCCCTCCACTTT,TRBJ1-6,TRBV13,.,.,14
CASSQGVEIGEQYF,TGTGCCAGCAGCCAAGGGGTCGAAATAGGCGAGCAGTACTTC,TRBJ2-7,TRBV11-2,.,.,14
CASSGQGVSEAFF,TGTGCCAGCAGTGGGCAGGGGGTTTCTGAAGCTTTCTTT,TRBJ1-1,TRBV27,TRBD1,.,13
CASSSPSSHEQYF,TGTGCCAGCAGCTCCCCCAGTTCCCACGAGCAGTACTTC,TRBJ2-7,TRBV7-8,.,.,13
CASSLAPGGLAGGPRNEQYF,TGTGCCAGCAGCTTAGCCCCTGGGGGACTAGCGGGGGGCCCCAGGAACGAGCAGTACTTC,TRBJ2-7,TRBV7-2,TRBD2,.,20
CASSTQRSGSYEQYF,TGTGCCAGCAGTACGCAACGCTCCGGCTCCTACGAGCAGTACTTC,TRBJ2-7,TRBV27,.,.,15
CASSQATGGVYGYTF,TGCGCCAGCAGCCAAGCGACAGGGGGCGTCTATGGCTACACCTTC,TRBJ1-2,TRBV4-3,TRBD1,few,15
CASSLMGASNYEQYF,TGTGCCAGCAGCTTAATGGGGGCGAGCAACTACGAGCAGTACTTC,TRBJ2-7,TRBV7-2,.,.,15
CASSLPQGVRNEQFF,TGTGCCAGCAGTTTACCGCAGGGGGTGAGGAATGAGCAGTTCTTC,TRBJ2-1,TRBV28,TRBD1,few,15